This T cell receptor beta chain was profiled in a study of blood T cell repertoires in COVID-19. Overall study context: Material from acute and convalescent COVID-19 was sourced from the United States, Italy and Spain. In each case, the material was cDNA or gDNA derived from T cells, B-cell-depleted T cells, or PBMCs.

Between the trimmed V and J ends, which lost 6 bases and 10 bases, there was a span of 18 bases. This CDR3 region has 13 residues. Germline V CDR1 and CDR2: MDHEN, SYDVKM. Source study methods: Amplification of reference gene primers provided the estimated nucleated cell counts. TCRdb keeps only in-frame clones here, not all; method: immunoSEQ multiplex PCR. V, J and clone size reflect that table, while D and trimming were determined from the DNA. The table records about 140,000 clones, approximately 80% of them present only once. The table lists this clone with many counts. The TCR was taken from a woman older than 75 in a cohort sampled during active or convalescent COVID-19. The source material was peripheral blood. The chain has TRBV28 and TRBJ1-1; perhaps TRBD1 as D (6 bases). CDR3 in amino acids: CASRQGGRPGAFF. The CDR3 DNA reads as TGTGCCAGCAGACAAGGGGGACGGCCCGGAGCTTTCTTT.